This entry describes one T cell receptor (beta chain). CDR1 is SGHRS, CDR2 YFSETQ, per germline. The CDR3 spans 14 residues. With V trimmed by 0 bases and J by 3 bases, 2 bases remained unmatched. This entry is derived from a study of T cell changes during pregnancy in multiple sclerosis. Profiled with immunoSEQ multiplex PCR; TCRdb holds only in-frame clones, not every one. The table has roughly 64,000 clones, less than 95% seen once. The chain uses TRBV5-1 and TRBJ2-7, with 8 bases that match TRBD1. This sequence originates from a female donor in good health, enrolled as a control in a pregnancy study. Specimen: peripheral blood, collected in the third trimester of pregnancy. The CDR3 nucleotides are TGCGCCAGCAGCTTGGGGGGACAGGTCTACGAGCAGTACTTC. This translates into CASSLGGQVYEQYF.